Following are 17 T cell receptor beta chains from one sample sequenced in a study of blood T cell repertoires in COVID-19. Produced via immunoSEQ multiplex PCR; TCRdb's table is partial and in-frame only. The table shows some 220,000 clones, with 83% occurring only once. Sequencing was performed on peripheral blood. Receptor source: a woman aged 25 to 39 with COVID-19, enrolled during active disease.

V is TRBV7-6 and J is TRBJ2-5; TRBD2 matches 11 bases. Looked up from germline, CDR1 is SGHVS and CDR2 is FNYEAQ. Germline trimming cut 2 bases from V and 3 bases from J; bases unmatched to any gene: 5. This CDR3 has 16 residues. The CDR3 DNA follows: TGTGCCAGCAGCTTACCTAGCGGGGGGTTTAAAGAGACCCAGTACTTC. Amino acid sequence: CASSLPSGGFKETQYF.

This clone has only one observation. This chain uses TRBV5-1 with TRBJ2-5; 7 nucleotides align to TRBD1. Germline V CDR1 and CDR2: SGHRS, YFSETQ. Trimming cost V 3 bases and J 2 bases; bases outside gene matches: 10. The CDR3 sequence is 16 residues long. The chain's CDR3 is CASSSRQGRRQETQYF. CDR3 DNA: TGCGCCAGCAGCTCCCGACAGGGAAGGAGGCAAGAGACCCAGTACTTC.

The chain joins TRBV4-3 to TRBJ2-5, with D maybe TRBD2 (5 bases). The CDR3 length is 14 residues. V gave up 4 bases and J gave up 5 bases, with 14 bases separating them. Germline loops: CDR1 LGHNA, CDR2 YSLEER. CDR3 amino acids: CASSLSLASETQYF. DNA of the CDR3: TGCGCCAGCAGCCTCAGCCTAGCTAGTGAGACCCAGTACTTC.

The chain employs TRBV3-1 (or the pseudogene TRBV3-2) and TRBJ2-2, with a weak D call TRBD1 (6 bases). The CDR3 is 14 residues long. V was cut by 4 bases and J by 6 bases, with 12 bases left in between. Germline-derived CDR1 and CDR2 are LGHDT and YNNKEL (reference sequence). CDR3 sequence (DNA): TGTGCCAGCAGCCTCAGGACAGAGTCCGGGGAGCTGTTTTTT. Translating it yields CASSLRTESGELFF.

A remark on this clone: This sample includes further DNA sequences coding for the same CDR3. DNA of the CDR3: TGTGCCAGCAGCCAAGATCCAGGGGAGACTGAAGCTTTCTTT. Its translation is CASSQDPGETEAFF. The V call is TRBV4-2, the J call TRBJ1-1; maybe TRBD1 (6 bases). The CDR3 length is 14 residues. Trimming removed 0 bases from V and 5 bases from J, with 10 bases in between. From germline, CDR1 is LGHNA and CDR2 YNFKEQ.

In its sample, this clone was seen once. In nucleotides, the CDR3 is TGTGCCAGTTGGAGCCGCTCTGGAAACACCATATATTTT. Translating it yields CASWSRSGNTIYF. The V call is TRBV19, the J call TRBJ1-3, with D uncertain. CDR1 is LNHDA and CDR2 is SQIVND in the germline V gene (reference sequence). This CDR3 spans 13 amino acids. V was pared by 8 bases and J by 0 bases, with 8 bases between.

The V and J genes are TRBV10-3 and TRBJ1-1, with D unresolved. CDR3 length: 11 amino acids. V lost 10 bases, J lost 6 bases, and 12 bases lay in between. Germline V gene lookup returns CDR1 ENHRY and CDR2 SYGVKD. The CDR3 nucleotides are TGTGCCACCATCCAGGATTCTGAAGCTTTCTTT. Protein: CATIQDSEAFF.

The rearrangement joins TRBV12-5 to TRBJ1-2; D is undetermined. Between the trimmed V and J ends, which lost 6 bases and 7 bases, there was a span of 12 bases. Per the germline V gene, CDR1 is LGHNT and CDR2 is FRNRAP. This CDR3 has 12 amino acids. The CDR3 loop is CASGPGGGGYTF. CDR3 in DNA: TGTGCTAGTGGCCCCGGAGGTGGTGGCTACACCTTC.

The rearrangement joins TRBV6-5 to TRBJ1-3; 9 bases line up with TRBD1. V was pared by 2 bases and J by 4 bases, with 3 bases of the junction left unmatched. Germline V gene data show CDR1 as MNHEY and CDR2 as SVGAGI. The CDR3 spans 15 residues. CDR3: CASSYTGTGGNTIYF. In DNA, the CDR3 is TGTGCCAGCAGTTACACTGGGACAGGGGGAAACACCATATATTTT.

This chain links TRBV2 with TRBJ2-3, with D possibly TRBD2 on 6 matching bases. Germline V gene lookup returns CDR1 SNHLY and CDR2 FYNNEI. Deletions cut 9 bases from V and 6 bases from J, with 16 bases between. This CDR3 spans 13 amino acids. CDR3 DNA sequence: TGTGCCAGTGGGACTGGGATCTTGGATACGCAGTATTTT. Amino acids: CASGTGILDTQYF.

This chain joins TRBV30 and TRBJ2-3, with a tentative D call TRBD2 (5 bases). Germline CDR1 is GTSNPN and CDR2 is SVGIG (reference sequence). V lost 4 bases and J lost 1, with 15 bases in between. CDR3 length: 15 amino acids. The CDR3 bases are TGTGCCTGGAACACGGGATTTTCAGGCACAGATACGCAGTATTTT. Its translation: CAWNTGFSGTDTQYF.

The gene calls are TRBV10-2 and TRBJ2-7, with 7 bases fitting TRBD2. The CDR3 length is 15 residues. After removal of 7 bases from V and 4 bases from J, the junction contained 13 bases not matched to a gene. Germline V lookup: CDR1 WSHSY, CDR2 SAAADI. CDR3 loop: CASTPGGGGLYEQYF. Here the CDR3 DNA reads TGCGCCAGCACCCCTGGGGGGGGAGGCCTTTACGAGCAGTACTTC.

The CDR3 protein is CASSQGSAGQTEAFF. The DNA of the CDR3 is TGTGCCAGCAGCCAAGGTTCCGCGGGTCAGACTGAAGCTTTCTTT. This sequence joins TRBV4-2 and TRBJ1-1; D not resolved. V was trimmed by 1 base and J by 5 bases, leaving 14 bases between them. CDR1 and CDR2 from the germline V gene are LGHNA and YNFKEQ. CDR3 length: 15 amino acids.

The CDR3 DNA follows: TGTGCCAGCAGCGAAAGGACAGGGGGGGACAATGAGCAGTTCTTC. Translated, it gives CASSERTGGDNEQFF. The chain is built from TRBV5-4 and TRBJ2-1, with 10 bases aligning to TRBD1. V was pared by 4 bases and J by 5 bases, with 6 bases of the junction left unmatched. The CDR3 length is 15 residues. The germline V gene has CDR1 SGHNT and CDR2 YYREEE (reference sequence).

The V call is TRBV28, the J call TRBJ2-7; possibly TRBD2 for D (5 bases). V lost 10 bases, J lost 6 bases, and 25 bases lay in between. CDR3 length: 15 residues. Germline lookup yields CDR1 MDHEN and CDR2 SYDVKM. The CDR3 DNA follows: TGTGCCATCAGGCGGCCAGTTTGGGCTCGGGGCGAGCAGTACTTC. Its translation: CAIRRPVWARGEQYF.

This chain's CDR3 is CATSYEGFYGYTF. As DNA, the CDR3 is TGTGCCACCTCCTATGAGGGCTTCTATGGCTACACCTTC. This chain links TRBV24-1 with TRBJ1-2; D remains ambiguous. Per the germline V gene, CDR1 is KGHDR and CDR2 is SFDVKD. V lost 9 bases and J lost 4, with 14 bases in between. The CDR3 extends over 13 amino acids.

This clone was counted a few times. This chain connects TRBV7-2 to TRBJ1-4; perhaps TRBD1 as D (6 bases). The CDR3 runs to 16 residues. Trimming took 4 bases from V and 8 from J, leaving 20 bases between them. Germline V gene sequence: CDR1 SGHTA, CDR2 FQGNSA. This CDR3 is CASSSTEQGYGEKLFF. The DNA for the CDR3 is TGTGCCAGCAGCTCCACGGAACAGGGTTACGGGGAAAAACTGTTTTTT.